The entry below gives a single T cell receptor (beta chain) sequence along with its context. Its antigen is currently unknown. The data stem from a study of shared clonotypes between healthy human individuals. Findings and caveats of the study: Relative to memory subsets, naive subsets generally showed larger estimated richness.

Produced via immunoSEQ multiplex PCR; TCRdb's table is partial and in-frame only. In the table there are about 2,200,000 clones, around 93% of which are singletons. Germline-derived CDR1 and CDR2 are SGHRS and YFSETQ. Trimming took 4 bases from V and 5 from J, leaving 10 bases between them. The CDR3 has 13 residues. In the naive CD8 group, cells lacked CD45RO and were positively selected for CCR7, so terminally differentiated effector memory CD45RA+ cells were left out. The chain joins TRBV5-1 to TRBJ2-1; D is unresolved. This sequence originates from a man between 18 and 35 years old in good health. Some clones in this sample may be carry-over from other donors' samples. Input material: naive CD8+ T cells from PBMCs. The CDR3 DNA reads TGCGCCAGCAGCCCCCTGAGCAACAATGAGCAGTTCTTC. The encoded protein is CASSPLSNNEQFF.